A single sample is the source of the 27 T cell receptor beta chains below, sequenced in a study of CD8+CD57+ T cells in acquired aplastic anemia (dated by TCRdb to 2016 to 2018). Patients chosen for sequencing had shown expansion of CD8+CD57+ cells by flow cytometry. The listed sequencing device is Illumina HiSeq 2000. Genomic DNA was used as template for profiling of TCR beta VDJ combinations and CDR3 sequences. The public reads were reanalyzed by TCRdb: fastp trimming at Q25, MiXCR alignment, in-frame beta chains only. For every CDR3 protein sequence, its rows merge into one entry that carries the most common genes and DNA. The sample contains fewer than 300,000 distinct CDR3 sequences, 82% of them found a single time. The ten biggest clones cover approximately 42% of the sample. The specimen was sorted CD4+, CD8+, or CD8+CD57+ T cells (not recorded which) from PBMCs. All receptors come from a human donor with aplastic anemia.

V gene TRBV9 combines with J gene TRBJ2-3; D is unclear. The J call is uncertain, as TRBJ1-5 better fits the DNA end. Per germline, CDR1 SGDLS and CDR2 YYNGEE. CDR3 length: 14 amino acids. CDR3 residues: CASSVGAARNQQHF. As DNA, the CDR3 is TGTGCCAGCAGCGTAGGGGCCGCCCGAAATCAGCAGCATTTT.

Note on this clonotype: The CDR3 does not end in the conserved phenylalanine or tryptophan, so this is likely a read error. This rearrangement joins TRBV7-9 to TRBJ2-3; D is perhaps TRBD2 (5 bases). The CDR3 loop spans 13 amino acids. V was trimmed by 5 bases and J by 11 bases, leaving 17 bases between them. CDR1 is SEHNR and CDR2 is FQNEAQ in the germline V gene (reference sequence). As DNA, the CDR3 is TGTGCCAGCAGCCTAGGAAACACGAGCGGGCAGTATCTT. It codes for CASSLGNTSGQYL.

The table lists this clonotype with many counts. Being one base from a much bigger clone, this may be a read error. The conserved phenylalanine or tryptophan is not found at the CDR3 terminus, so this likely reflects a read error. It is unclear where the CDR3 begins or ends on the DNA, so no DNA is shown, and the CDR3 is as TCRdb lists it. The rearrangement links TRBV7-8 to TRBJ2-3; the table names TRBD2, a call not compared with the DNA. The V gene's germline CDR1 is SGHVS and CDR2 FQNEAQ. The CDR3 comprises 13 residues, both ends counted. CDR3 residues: CASSLAGAADTQY.

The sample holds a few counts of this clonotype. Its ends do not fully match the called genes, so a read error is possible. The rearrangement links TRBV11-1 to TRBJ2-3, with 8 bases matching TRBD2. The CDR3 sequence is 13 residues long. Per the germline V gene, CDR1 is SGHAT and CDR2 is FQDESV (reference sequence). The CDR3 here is CASGAGGTDTQCF. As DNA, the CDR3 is TGTGCTAGCGGGGCCGGGGGCACAGATACGCAGTGTTTT.

CDR3 loop: CASSARAGVDEQYF. For the CDR3, the DNA is TGTGCCAGCAGCGCCCGGGCGGGGGTGGATGAGCAGTATTTT. The chain is built from TRBV2 and TRBJ2-3; 7 bases line up with TRBD2. CDR3 length: 14 residues. CDR1 is SNHLY, CDR2 FYNNEI, per germline. The V and J ends lost 6 bases and 11 bases, in that order; junction bases with no gene match: 14. The full variable domain, in which reference TRBV2 and TRBJ2-3 provide the parts outside the CDR3, is EPEVTQTPSHQVTQMGQEVILRCVPISNHLYFYWYRQILGQKVEFLVSFYNNEISEKSEIFDDQFSVERPDGSNFTLKIRSTKLEDSAMYFCASSARAGVDEQYFGPGTRLTVL.

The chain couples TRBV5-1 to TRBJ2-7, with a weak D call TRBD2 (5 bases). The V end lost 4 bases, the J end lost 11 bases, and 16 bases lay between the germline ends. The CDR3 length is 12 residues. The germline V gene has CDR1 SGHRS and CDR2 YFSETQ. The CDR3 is CASSPSHYGKYF. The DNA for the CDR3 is TGCGCCAGCAGCCCTAGCCACTACGGGAAGTACTTC.

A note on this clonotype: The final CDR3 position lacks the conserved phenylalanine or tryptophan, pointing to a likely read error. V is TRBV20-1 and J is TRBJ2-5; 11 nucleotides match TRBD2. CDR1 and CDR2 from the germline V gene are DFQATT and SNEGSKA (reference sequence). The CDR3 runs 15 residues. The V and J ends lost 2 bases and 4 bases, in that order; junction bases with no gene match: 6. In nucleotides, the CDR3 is TGCAGTGCTAGAACACTAGCGGGGGCCAGAGAGACCCAGTACTCC. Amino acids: CSARTLAGARETQYS.

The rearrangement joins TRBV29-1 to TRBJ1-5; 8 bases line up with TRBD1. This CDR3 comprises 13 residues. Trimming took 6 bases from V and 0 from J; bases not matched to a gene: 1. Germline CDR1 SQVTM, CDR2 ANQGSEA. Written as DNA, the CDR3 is TGCAGCGTGACAGGGGATAGCAATCAGCCCCAGCATTTT. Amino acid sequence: CSVTGDSNQPQHF.

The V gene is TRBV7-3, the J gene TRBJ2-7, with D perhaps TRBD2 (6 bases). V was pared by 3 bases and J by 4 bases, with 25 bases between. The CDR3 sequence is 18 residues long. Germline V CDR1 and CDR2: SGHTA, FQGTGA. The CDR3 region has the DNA TGTGCCAGCAGCTTTCATCGAGACGGGAGAGCCCTTTCGTACGAGCAGTACGTC. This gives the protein CASSFHRDGRALSYEQYV.

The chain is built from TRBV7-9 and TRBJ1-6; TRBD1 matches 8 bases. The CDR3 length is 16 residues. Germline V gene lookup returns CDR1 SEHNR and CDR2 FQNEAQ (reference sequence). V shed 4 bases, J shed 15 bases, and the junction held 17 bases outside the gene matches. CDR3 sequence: CASSSSWTGINYGLHF. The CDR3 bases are TGTGCCAGCAGCTCCTCCTGGACAGGGATAAACTATGGCCTCCACTTT.

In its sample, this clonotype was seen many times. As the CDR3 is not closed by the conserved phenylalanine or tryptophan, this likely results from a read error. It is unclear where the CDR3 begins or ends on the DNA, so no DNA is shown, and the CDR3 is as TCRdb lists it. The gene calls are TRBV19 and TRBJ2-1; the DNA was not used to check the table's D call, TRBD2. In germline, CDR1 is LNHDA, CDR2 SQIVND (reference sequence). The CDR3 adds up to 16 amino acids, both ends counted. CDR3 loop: CASSIASGAYNEQLFV.

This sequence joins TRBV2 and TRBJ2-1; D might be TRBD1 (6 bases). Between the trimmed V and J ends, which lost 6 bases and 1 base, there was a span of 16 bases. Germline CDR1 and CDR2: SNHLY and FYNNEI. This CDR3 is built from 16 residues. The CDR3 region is CASRDSGPTSYNEQFF. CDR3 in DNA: TGTGCCAGCAGGGACAGCGGCCCCACATCCTACAATGAGCAGTTCTTC.

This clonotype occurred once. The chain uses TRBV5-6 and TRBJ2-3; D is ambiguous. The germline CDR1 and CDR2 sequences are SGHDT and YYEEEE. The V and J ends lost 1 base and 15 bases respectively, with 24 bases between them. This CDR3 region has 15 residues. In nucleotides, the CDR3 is TGTGCCAGCAGCTTGACTCAGCATAATTCACCCCTCCACTATTTT. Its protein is CASSLTQHNSPLHYF.

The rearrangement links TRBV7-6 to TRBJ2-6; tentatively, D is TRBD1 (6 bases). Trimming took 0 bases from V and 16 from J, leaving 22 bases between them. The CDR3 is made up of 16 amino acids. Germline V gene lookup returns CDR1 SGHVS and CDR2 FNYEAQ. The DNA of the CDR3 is TGTGCCAGCAGCTTAGCCCACGGGACAAAAGACACCCTGCTGACTTTC. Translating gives CASSLAHGTKDTLLTF.

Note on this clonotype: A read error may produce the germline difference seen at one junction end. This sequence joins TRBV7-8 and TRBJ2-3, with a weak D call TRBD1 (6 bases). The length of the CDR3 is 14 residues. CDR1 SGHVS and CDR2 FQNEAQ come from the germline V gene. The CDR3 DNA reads TGTGCCAGCAGCTTACATCCAGACCGGACAGCCCCGTTTTTT. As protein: CASSLHPDRTAPFF.

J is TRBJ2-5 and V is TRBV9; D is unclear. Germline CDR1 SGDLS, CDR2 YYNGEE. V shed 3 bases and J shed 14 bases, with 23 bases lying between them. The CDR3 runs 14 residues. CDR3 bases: TGTGCCAGCAGCGGTTTCGCCTACAATGAGCCGTTCTACTTC. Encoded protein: CASSGFAYNEPFYF.

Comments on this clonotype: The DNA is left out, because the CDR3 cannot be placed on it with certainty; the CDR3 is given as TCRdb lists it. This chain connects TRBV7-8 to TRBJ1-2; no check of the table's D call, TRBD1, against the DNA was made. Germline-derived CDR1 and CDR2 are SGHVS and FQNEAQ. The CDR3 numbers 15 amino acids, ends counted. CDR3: CASSWGGGSNSQYTF.

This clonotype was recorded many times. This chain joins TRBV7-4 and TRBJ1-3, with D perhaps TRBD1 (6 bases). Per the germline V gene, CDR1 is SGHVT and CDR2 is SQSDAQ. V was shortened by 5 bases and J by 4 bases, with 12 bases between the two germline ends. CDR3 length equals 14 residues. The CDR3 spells CASSHTGLGNTIYF. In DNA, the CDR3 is TGTGCCAGCAGCCATACAGGGTTGGGAAACACCATATATTTT.

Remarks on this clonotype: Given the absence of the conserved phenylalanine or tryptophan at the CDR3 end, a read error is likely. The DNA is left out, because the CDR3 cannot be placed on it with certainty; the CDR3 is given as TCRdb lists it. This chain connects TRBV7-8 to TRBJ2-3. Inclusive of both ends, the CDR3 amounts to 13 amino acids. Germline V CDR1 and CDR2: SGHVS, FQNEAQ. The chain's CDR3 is CASSLGGTDNTQY.

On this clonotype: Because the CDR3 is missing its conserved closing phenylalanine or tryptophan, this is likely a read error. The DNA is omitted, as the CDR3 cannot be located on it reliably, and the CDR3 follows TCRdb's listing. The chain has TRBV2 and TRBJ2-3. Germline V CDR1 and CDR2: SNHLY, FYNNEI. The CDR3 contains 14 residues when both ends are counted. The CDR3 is CASSEAGDTSTKYS.

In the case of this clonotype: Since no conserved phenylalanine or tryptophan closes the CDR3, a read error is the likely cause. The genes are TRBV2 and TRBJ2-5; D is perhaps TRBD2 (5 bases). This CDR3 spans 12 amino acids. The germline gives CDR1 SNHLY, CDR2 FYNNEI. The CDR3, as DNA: TGTGCCGGCAAGGAGGCTAGTGAGACTCAGTACTAC. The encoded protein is CAGKEASETQYY.

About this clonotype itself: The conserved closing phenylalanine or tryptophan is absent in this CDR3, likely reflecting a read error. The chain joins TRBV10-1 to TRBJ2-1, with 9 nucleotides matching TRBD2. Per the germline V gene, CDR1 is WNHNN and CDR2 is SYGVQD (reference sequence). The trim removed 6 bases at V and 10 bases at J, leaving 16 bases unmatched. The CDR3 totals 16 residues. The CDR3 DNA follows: TGCGCCAGCAGGGGGACTAGCAGGAGTCCCTGCGACGAGCAGTTCGTC. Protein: CASRGTSRSPCDEQFV.

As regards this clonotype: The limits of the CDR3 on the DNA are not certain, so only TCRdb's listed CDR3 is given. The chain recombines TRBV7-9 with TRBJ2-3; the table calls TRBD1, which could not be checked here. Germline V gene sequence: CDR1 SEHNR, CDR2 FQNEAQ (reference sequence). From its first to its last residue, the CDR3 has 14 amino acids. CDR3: CASSWADGQFFGPF.

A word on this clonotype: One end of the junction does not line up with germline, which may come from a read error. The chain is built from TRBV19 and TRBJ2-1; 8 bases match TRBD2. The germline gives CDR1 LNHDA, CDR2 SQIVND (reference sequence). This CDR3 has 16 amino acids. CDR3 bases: TGTGCCAGTAGCTTAGCGAAGCGGGGGTACTACAATCAGCAGTTCTTC. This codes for CASSLAKRGYYNQQFF.

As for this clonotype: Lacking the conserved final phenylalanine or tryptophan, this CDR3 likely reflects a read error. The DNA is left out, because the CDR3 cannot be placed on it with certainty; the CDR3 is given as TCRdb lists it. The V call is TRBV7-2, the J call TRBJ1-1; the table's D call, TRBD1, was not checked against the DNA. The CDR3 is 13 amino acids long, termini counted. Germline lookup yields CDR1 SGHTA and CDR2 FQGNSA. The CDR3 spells CASSCTAAGTGVL.

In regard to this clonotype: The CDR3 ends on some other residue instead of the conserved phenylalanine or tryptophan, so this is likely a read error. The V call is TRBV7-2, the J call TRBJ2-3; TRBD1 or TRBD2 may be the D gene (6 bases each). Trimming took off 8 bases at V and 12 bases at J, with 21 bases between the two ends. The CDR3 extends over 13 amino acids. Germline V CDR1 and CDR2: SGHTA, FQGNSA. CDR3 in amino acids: CASGDGGPGAQYT. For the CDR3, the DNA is TGTGCCAGCGGCGACGGGGGCCCAGGGGCCCAGTATACT.

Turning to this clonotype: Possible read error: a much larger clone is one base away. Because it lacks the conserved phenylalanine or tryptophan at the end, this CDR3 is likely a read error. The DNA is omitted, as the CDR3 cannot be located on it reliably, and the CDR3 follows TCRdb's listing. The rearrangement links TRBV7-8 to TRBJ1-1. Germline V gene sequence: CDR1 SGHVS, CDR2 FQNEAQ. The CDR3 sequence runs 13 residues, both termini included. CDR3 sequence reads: CASSLAGNPDTQY.